The entry below gives a single TCR beta chain sequence along with its context. Its antigen is unknown. This specimen belongs to a study of T cells in Graves' hyperthyroidism and ophthalmopathy. The CDR3 contains 14 residues. J lost 0 bases, V lost 6 bases, and 4 bases had no gene match. Germline V gives CDR1 SQVTM, CDR2 ANQGSEA. Sampled blood dates from first hyperthyroidism diagnosis, and it precedes any ophthalmopathy symptoms. Points from the study as a whole: Most clonotypes expanded in thyroid above 0.001 were likewise present in blood. Prediction of ophthalmopathy progression came a median roughly 7.1 months pre-onset. Ophthalmopathy was distinguished from stable hyperthyroidism by 13 V-J signatures.

The source material, RNA transcripts, was used to amplify TCR beta CDR3 regions. During a first-round RT-PCR of the TCR CDR3, the HTBI primer set was used. Via MiXCR, TCRdb re-called the multiplex PCR reads, giving one row per CDR3 protein. The repertoire has 730,000 or so distinct CDR3 sequences, roughly a sixth of them found once; the top ten carry around 15%. The source of this sequence is a woman aged 50 to 60 with Graves' hyperthyroidism that later progressed to Graves' ophthalmopathy. The specimen was blood. This chain links TRBV29-1 with TRBJ2-2; 7 positions agree with TRBD1. Written as DNA, the CDR3 is TGCAGCGTCCGCACAGGGGCGAACACCGGGGAGCTGTTTTTT. Encoded protein: CSVRTGANTGELFF.